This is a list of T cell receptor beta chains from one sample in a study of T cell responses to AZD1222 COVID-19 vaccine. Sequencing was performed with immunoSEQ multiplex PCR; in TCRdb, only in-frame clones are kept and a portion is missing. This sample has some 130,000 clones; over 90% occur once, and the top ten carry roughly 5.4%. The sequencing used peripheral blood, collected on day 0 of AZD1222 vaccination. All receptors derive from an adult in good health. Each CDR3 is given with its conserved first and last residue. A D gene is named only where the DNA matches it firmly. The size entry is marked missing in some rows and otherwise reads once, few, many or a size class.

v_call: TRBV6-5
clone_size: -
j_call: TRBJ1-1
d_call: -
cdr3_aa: CASSIDKGGTEAFF
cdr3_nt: TGTGCCAGCAGTATCGATAAGGGGGGCACTGAAGCTTTCTTT

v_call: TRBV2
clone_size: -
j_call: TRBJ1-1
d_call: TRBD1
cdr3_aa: CASSGGQGNWDTEAFF
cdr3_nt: TGTGCCAGCAGTGGTGGACAGGGCAATTGGGACACTGAAGCTTTCTTT

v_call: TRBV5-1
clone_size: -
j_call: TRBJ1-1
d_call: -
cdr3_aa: CASRTGNTEAFF
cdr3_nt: TGCGCCAGCAGGACAGGGAACACTGAAGCTTTCTTT

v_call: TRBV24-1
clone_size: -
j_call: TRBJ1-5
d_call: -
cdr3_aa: CADRTPGVPQPQHF
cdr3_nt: TGTGCCGACAGGACCCCTGGAGTCCCTCAGCCCCAGCATTTT

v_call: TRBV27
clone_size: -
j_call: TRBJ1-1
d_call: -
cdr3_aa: CASSYGMGNTEAFF
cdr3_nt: TGTGCCAGCAGTTATGGGATGGGGAACACTGAAGCTTTCTTT

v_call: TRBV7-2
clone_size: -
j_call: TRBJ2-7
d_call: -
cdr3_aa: CASSPASRLGEQYF
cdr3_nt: TGTGCCAGCAGCCCGGCCTCGAGGCTAGGGGAGCAGTACTTC

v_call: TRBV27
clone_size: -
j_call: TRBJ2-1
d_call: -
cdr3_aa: CASSQTAGTRVGYNEQFF
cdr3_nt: TGTGCCAGCAGTCAAACCGCCGGGACCCGGGTAGGTTACAATGAGCAGTTCTTC

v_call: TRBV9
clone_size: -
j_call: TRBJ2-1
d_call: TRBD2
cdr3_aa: CASSVVGTSGDEQFF
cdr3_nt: TGTGCCAGCAGCGTAGTCGGGACTAGTGGGGATGAGCAGTTCTTC

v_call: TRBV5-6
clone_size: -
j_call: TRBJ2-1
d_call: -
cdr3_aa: CASSQRGEEQFF
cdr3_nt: TGTGCCAGCAGCCAGAGGGGGGAAGAGCAGTTCTTC

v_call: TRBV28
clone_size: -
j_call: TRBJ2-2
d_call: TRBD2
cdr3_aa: CASSFPRAGGARATGELFF
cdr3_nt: TGTGCCAGCAGTTTCCCGCGAGCGGGGGGGGCGAGGGCCACCGGGGAGCTGTTTTTT

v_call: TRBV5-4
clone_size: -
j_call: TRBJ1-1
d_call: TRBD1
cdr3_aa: CASSLETGPTEAFF
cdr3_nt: TGTGCCAGCAGCTTGGAGACAGGGCCCACTGAAGCTTTCTTT

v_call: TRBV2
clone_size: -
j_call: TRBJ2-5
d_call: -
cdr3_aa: CASSRTELQETQYF
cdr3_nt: TGTGCCAGCAGTCGGACTGAACTTCAAGAGACCCAGTACTTC

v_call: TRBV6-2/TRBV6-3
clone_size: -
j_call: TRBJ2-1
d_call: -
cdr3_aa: CASSYSSPGWTFF
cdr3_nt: TGTGCCAGCAGTTACTCGTCCCCGGGGTGGACGTTCTTC

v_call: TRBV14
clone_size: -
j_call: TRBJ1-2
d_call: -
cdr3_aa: CASSQVSGGYTF
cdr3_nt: TGTGCCAGCAGCCAAGTTTCGGGTGGCTACACCTTC

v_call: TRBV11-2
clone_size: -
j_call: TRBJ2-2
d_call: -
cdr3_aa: CASNPEGVTTGELFF
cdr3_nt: TGTGCCAGCAACCCAGAGGGAGTGACCACCGGGGAGCTGTTTTTT

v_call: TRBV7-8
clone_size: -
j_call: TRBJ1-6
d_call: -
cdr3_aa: CASSLDSPLHF
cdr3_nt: TGTGCCAGCAGCCTGGACAGTCCCCTCCACTTT

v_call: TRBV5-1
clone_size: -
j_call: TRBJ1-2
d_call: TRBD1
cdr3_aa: CASSPGTGSRYGYTF
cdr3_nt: TGCGCCAGCAGCCCCGGGACAGGGTCCCGCTATGGCTACACCTTC

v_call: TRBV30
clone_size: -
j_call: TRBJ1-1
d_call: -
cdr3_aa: CAWTEYTEAFF
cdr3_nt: TGTGCCTGGACAGAGTACACTGAAGCTTTCTTT

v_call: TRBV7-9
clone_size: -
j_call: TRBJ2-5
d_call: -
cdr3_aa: CASVNSRDQETQYF
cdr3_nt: TGTGCCAGCGTGAACAGCAGAGACCAAGAGACCCAGTACTTC

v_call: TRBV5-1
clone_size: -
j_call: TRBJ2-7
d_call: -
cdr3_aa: CASSLGDKPYEQYF
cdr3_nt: TGCGCCAGCAGCTTGGGGGACAAACCCTACGAGCAGTACTTC

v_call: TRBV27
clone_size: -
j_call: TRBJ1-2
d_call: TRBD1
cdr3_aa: CASTPAGTAFSHGYTF
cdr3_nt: TGTGCCAGCACCCCCGCCGGGACAGCTTTTTCGCATGGCTACACCTTC

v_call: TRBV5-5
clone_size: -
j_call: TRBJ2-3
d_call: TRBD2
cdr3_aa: CASSRTPSSGSTDTQYF
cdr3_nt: TGTGCCAGCAGCCGCACCCCGTCTAGCGGAAGCACAGATACGCAGTATTTT

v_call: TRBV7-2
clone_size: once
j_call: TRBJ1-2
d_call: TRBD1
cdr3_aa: CASSWGTEYGYTF
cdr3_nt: TGTGCCAGCAGCTGGGGGACAGAATATGGCTACACCTTC

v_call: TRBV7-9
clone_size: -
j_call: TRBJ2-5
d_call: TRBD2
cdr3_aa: CASSSLAGSAAETQYF
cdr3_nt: TGTGCCAGCAGCTCCTTAGCGGGGAGTGCGGCAGAGACCCAGTACTTC

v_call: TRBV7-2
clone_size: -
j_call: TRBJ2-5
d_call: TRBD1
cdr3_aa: CASSLATGGETQYF
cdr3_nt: TGTGCCAGCAGCTTAGCCACAGGGGGAGAGACCCAGTACTTC

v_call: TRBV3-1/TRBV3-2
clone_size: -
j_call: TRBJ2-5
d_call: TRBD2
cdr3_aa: CASSQTSSGTQYF
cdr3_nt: TGTGCCAGCAGCCAGACTAGCTCAGGGACCCAGTACTTC

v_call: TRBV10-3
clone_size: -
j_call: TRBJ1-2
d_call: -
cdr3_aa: CAISESGVGYGYTF
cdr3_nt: TGTGCCATCAGTGAGTCCGGGGTTGGCTATGGCTACACCTTC

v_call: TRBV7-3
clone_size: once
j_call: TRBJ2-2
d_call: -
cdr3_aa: CASRSPGHYTGELFF
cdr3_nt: TGTGCCAGCAGATCGCCGGGACACTATACCGGGGAGCTGTTTTTT

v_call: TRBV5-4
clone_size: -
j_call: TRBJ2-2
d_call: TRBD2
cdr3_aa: CASGTRQATGELFF
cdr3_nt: TGTGCCAGCGGGACTAGGCAGGCCACCGGGGAGCTGTTTTTT

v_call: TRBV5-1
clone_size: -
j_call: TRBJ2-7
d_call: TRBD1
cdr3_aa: CASSSKLGTDQQYF
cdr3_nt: TGCGCCAGCAGCTCTAAATTAGGGACAGATCAGCAGTACTTC

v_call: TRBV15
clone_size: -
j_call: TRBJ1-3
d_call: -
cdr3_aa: CATSRDATGGNTIYF
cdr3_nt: TGTGCCACCAGCAGAGACGCGACAGGTGGAAACACCATATATTTT

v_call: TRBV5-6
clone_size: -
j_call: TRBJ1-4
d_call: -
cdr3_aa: CASSQIEDEKLFF
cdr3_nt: TGTGCCAGCAGTCAGATAGAGGATGAAAAACTGTTTTTT

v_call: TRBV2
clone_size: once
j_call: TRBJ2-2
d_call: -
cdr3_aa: CASSRDPGVNTGELFF
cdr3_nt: TGTGCCAGCAGCCGGGACCCCGGGGTGAACACCGGGGAGCTGTTTTTT

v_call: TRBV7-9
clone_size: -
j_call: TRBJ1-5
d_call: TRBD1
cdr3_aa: CASINAGQGHQPQHF
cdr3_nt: TGTGCCAGCATCAACGCGGGACAGGGCCATCAGCCCCAGCATTTT

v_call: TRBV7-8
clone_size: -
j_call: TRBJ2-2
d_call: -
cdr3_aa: CASSIQGRLFF
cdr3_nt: TGTGCCAGCAGCATACAAGGTCGGCTGTTTTTT

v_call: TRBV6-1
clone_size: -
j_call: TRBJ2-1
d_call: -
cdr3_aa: CASSDRDGTYNEQFF
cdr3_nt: TGTGCCAGCAGTGACAGGGATGGGACCTACAATGAGCAGTTCTTC

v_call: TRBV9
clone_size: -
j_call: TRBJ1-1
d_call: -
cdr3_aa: CASSLGGQLNTEAFF
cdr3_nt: TGTGCCAGCAGCCTAGGTGGGCAGTTGAACACTGAAGCTTTCTTT

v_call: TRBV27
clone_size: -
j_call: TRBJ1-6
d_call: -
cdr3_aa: CASSRQGDSPLHF
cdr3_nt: TGTGCCAGCAGCCGGCAGGGAGATTCACCCCTCCACTTT

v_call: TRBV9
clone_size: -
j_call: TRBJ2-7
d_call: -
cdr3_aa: CASSVGSSYEQYF
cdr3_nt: TGTGCCAGCAGCGTGGGGTCTTCCTACGAGCAGTACTTC

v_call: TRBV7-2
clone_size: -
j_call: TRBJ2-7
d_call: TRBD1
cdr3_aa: CASSHRSGQGYEQYF
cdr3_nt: TGTGCCAGCAGCCATCGCTCGGGACAGGGTTACGAGCAGTACTTC

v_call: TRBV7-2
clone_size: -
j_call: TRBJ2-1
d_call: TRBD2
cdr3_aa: CASRQGGSYNEQFF
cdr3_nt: TGTGCCAGCAGGCAGGGAGGGTCCTACAATGAGCAGTTCTTC